These T cell receptor beta chains were read from a single sample in a study of control samples from healthy donors and cancer patients. Data came from immunoSEQ multiplex PCR; TCRdb stores just in-frame clones and leaves some out. The sample contains about 170,000 clones, about 90% of which appear only once. Sequenced: blood. Receptors originate from a young man in good health. Each CDR3 is given with its conserved first and last residue. The order of the fields is D gene, J gene, clone size, V gene, CDR3 protein, CDR3 DNA. D genes are given only for firm matches. The size field is filled for only some rows; it gives once, few, many or a size class.

>NA|TRBJ2-7|NA|TRBV11-2
CASSKRQVDYEQYF
TGTGCCAGCAGCAAACGACAGGTAGACTACGAGCAGTACTTC
>TRBD2|TRBJ2-2|NA|TRBV27
CASKLAGVTGELFF
TGTGCCAGCAAATTAGCGGGAGTGACCGGGGAGCTGTTTTTT
>TRBD1|TRBJ1-2|NA|TRBV18
CASSFTGTGGRGGYTF
TGTGCCAGCTCGTTTACCGGGACAGGGGGCCGGGGTGGCTACACCTTC
>NA|TRBJ2-5|NA|TRBV7-3
CASSFGSQETQYF
TGTGCCAGCAGCTTCGGGAGTCAAGAGACCCAGTACTTC
>TRBD2|TRBJ2-5|NA|TRBV4-2
CASSQEERGGPGETQYF
TGTGCCAGCAGCCAAGAGGAGCGGGGGGGCCCCGGGGAGACCCAGTACTTC
>NA|TRBJ1-6|NA|TRBV3-1/TRBV3-2
CASSQDKGWGLLHF
TGTGCCAGCAGCCAAGATAAGGGATGGGGACTTCTCCACTTT
>TRBD1|TRBJ1-1|NA|TRBV5-5
CASSFVATGGSTEAFF
TGTGCCAGCAGCTTCGTCGCGACAGGGGGGAGCACTGAAGCTTTCTTT
>NA|TRBJ1-1|NA|TRBV28
CASKTELTEAFF
TGTGCCAGCAAGACAGAGCTCACTGAAGCTTTCTTT
>NA|TRBJ2-3|once|TRBV7-6
CASSLLVSITDTQYF
TGTGCCAGCAGCTTACTAGTCTCAATAACAGATACGCAGTATTTT
>TRBD1|TRBJ2-2|once|TRBV14
CASTGQFTGELFF
TGTGCCAGCACGGGACAGTTCACCGGGGAGCTGTTTTTT
>TRBD1|TRBJ1-4|NA|TRBV27
CASRQRGNGDRVNEKLFF
TGTGCCAGCAGGCAACGCGGTAACGGAGACAGGGTGAATGAAAAACTGTTTTTT
>NA|TRBJ1-1|NA|TRBV12-3/TRBV12-4
CASSPRAGTEAFF
TGTGCCAGCAGCCCTCGTGCAGGTACTGAAGCTTTCTTT